Sequencing of this T cell receptor (beta chain) was carried out in a study of T cell repertoires in cytomegalovirus infection. The wider study: HLA-B-restricted CMV epitopes that are well studied, plus recently identified HLA-C-restricted ones, were used by the study. Notes on the study in general: CMV carriers having the relevant HLA were flagged by cumulative public TCR beta family frequency. In two of eight donors, the top clonotype was HLA-C-restricted CMV-specific.

As regards this clonotype: The antigen is undetermined.

One entry per CDR3 protein results from TCRdb running MiXCR on the reads. Here the sample spans about 500,000 distinct CDR3 sequences, 33% being singletons. With 5 bases removed from V and 5 bases from J, the gap between germline ends came to 10 bases. Germline CDR1 is SEHNR and CDR2 is FQNEAQ (reference sequence). The CDR3 loop spans 12 amino acids. V gene TRBV7-9 combines with J gene TRBJ2-7; D may be TRBD1 (5 bases). The input for sequencing was cultured PBMCs, taken from culture after CMV antigen stimulation. The source of this sequence is a human donor in good health (CMV status not recorded). Some clones in this sample may be carry-over from other donors' samples. The CDR3 reads CASSPDSHEQYV. CDR3 bases: TGTGCCAGCAGCCCAGACAGCCACGAGCAGTACGTC.